This paragraph covers one T cell receptor beta chain sequence. Its cognate antigen is unknown. Here immunoSEQ multiplex PCR was the method, and the copy in TCRdb shows in-frame clones only, minus some. Of nearly 2 million clones in the sample, about 95% were seen once. The source of the sample is a study of shared clonotypes between healthy human individuals. Broader study findings: Rarefaction revealed incomplete sorted-subset sequencing despite large depth.

The naive CD8 fraction comprised CD45RO-negative cells positively selected for CCR7 and excluded terminally differentiated effector memory CD45RA+ cells. The CDR3 is 14 amino acids. V dropped 0 bases and J dropped 3 bases, with 10 bases sitting between them. Looked up from germline, CDR1 is SGHDT and CDR2 is YYEEEE. The J gene is TRBJ2-7, the V gene TRBV5-6; D unclear. The origin of this receptor is a man aged 18 to 35 in good health. Sequenced: naive CD8+ T cells sorted from blood. The CDR3 DNA follows: TGTGCCAGCAGCTTGGTCGAGACCCTCTACGAGCAGTACTTC. Residues: CASSLVETLYEQYF.